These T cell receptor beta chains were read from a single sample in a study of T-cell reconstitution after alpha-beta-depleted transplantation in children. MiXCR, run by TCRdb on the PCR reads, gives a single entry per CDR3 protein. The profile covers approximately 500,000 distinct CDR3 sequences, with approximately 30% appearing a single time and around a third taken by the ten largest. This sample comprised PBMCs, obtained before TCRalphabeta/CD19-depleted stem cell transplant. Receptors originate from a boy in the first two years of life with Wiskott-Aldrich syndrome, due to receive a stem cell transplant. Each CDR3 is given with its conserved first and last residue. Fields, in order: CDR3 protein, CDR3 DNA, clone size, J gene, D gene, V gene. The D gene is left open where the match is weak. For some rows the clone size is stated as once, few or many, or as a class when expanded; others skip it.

CDR3: CSAPGLAGGNEQFF; DNA: TGCAGTGCACCTGGACTAGCGGGAGGCAATGAGCAGTTCTTC; size: .; J: TRBJ2-1; D: TRBD2; V: TRBV20-1
CDR3: CASTSGGFQHF; DNA: TGTGCCAGCACCAGTGGCGGCTTCCAGCATTTT; size: few; J: TRBJ1-5; D: .; V: TRBV6-6
CDR3: CAISESGGDNEQFF; DNA: TGTGCCATCAGTGAGTCAGGGGGAGACAATGAGCAGTTCTTC; size: .; J: TRBJ2-1; D: .; V: TRBV10-3
CDR3: CAISEASGMGETQYF; DNA: TGTGCCATCAGTGAAGCTAGCGGGATGGGTGAGACCCAGTACTTC; size: few; J: TRBJ2-5; D: TRBD2; V: TRBV10-3
CDR3: CASSFKFVASCYEQFF; DNA: TGTGCCAGCAGTTTTAAATTCGTTGCTAGCTGCTATGAGCAGTTCTTC; size: .; J: TRBJ2-1; D: .; V: TRBV12-3/TRBV12-4
CDR3: CASSLAQGRNIQYF; DNA: TGTGCCAGCAGCTTAGCTCAGGGCAGAAACATTCAGTACTTC; size: .; J: TRBJ2-4; D: .; V: TRBV11-1
CDR3: CSAPLSNEKLFF; DNA: TGCAGTGCTCCCCTCTCTAATGAAAAACTGTTTTTT; size: .; J: TRBJ1-4; D: .; V: TRBV20-1
CDR3: CASRREVNYEQYF; DNA: TGCGCCAGCAGGCGGGAGGTAAACTACGAGCAGTACTTC; size: few; J: TRBJ2-7; D: TRBD2; V: TRBV5-1
CDR3: CASNVQGAGSYNEQFF; DNA: TGTGCCAGCAACGTCCAGGGGGCGGGGTCCTACAATGAGCAGTTCTTC; size: .; J: TRBJ2-1; D: TRBD1; V: TRBV28
CDR3: CSANPGLAVYNEQFF; DNA: TGCAGTGCCAATCCCGGACTAGCGGTTTACAATGAGCAGTTCTTC; size: .; J: TRBJ2-1; D: TRBD2; V: TRBV20-1
CDR3: CASSGQGNTGELFF; DNA: TGCGCCAGCAGCGGACAGGGGAACACCGGGGAGCTGTTTTTT; size: many; J: TRBJ2-2; D: TRBD1; V: TRBV5-1
CDR3: CASSPGAAEAFF; DNA: TGCGCCAGCAGCCCGGGGGCCGCTGAAGCTTTCTTT; size: .; J: TRBJ1-1; D: .; V: TRBV5-1
CDR3: CASSLEMDTEAFF; DNA: TGTGCCAGCAGCTTAGAAATGGACACTGAAGCTTTCTTT; size: few; J: TRBJ1-1; D: .; V: TRBV7-9
CDR3: CASSLVDGSHEQYF; DNA: TGCGCCAGCAGCTTGGTTGACGGGAGTCACGAGCAGTACTTC; size: .; J: TRBJ2-7; D: .; V: TRBV5-1
CDR3: CASSLALSANLLNSPLHF; DNA: TGTGCCAGCAGTTTAGCGCTGTCGGCCAACTTACTTAATTCACCCCTCCACTTT; size: few; J: TRBJ1-6; D: .; V: TRBV12-3/TRBV12-4
CDR3: CSARTSGVRQDTQYF; DNA: TGCAGTGCTAGAACTAGCGGGGTACGTCAAGATACGCAGTATTTT; size: .; J: TRBJ2-3; D: TRBD2; V: TRBV20-1
CDR3: CASRRVTGGGNQPQHF; DNA: TGTGCCAGCAGGAGAGTGACAGGCGGGGGTAATCAGCCCCAGCATTTT; size: .; J: TRBJ1-5; D: .; V: TRBV6-1
CDR3: CASSFRGTVQETQYF; DNA: TGTGCCAGCAGTTTCAGGGGGACAGTCCAAGAGACCCAGTACTTC; size: few; J: TRBJ2-5; D: TRBD1; V: TRBV12-3/TRBV12-4
CDR3: CASSSQRGTYEQYF; DNA: TGTGCCAGCAGCTCTCAGCGGGGTACCTACGAGCAGTACTTC; size: once; J: TRBJ2-7; D: TRBD2; V: TRBV7-2
CDR3: CASSFNGVYEQYF; DNA: TGTGCCAGCAGCTTTAATGGGGTTTACGAGCAGTACTTC; size: few; J: TRBJ2-7; D: .; V: TRBV7-2
CDR3: CASSLAKGLADTQYF; DNA: TGTGCCAGCAGCTTAGCAAAAGGTCTAGCAGATACGCAGTATTTT; size: .; J: TRBJ2-3; D: .; V: TRBV7-9
CDR3: CASSYSFNQPQHF; DNA: TGTGCCAGCAGTTACTCTTTTAATCAGCCCCAGCATTTT; size: .; J: TRBJ1-5; D: .; V: TRBV6-6
CDR3: CSARAGQGVWGNQPQHF; DNA: TGCAGTGCTAGGGCGGGACAGGGTGTATGGGGCAATCAGCCCCAGCATTTT; size: few; J: TRBJ1-5; D: TRBD1; V: TRBV20-1
CDR3: CASSPGTGGGYGYTF; DNA: TGTGCCAGCAGTCCGGGGACAGGGGGCGGCTATGGCTACACCTTC; size: .; J: TRBJ1-2; D: TRBD1; V: TRBV27
CDR3: CASSSTLGEQYF; DNA: TGTGCCAGCAGTTCGACCCTAGGAGAGCAGTACTTC; size: few; J: TRBJ2-7; D: .; V: TRBV28
CDR3: CASSFPSGNTGELFF; DNA: TGTGCCAGCAGTTTTCCTAGCGGGAACACCGGGGAGCTGTTTTTT; size: many; J: TRBJ2-2; D: TRBD2; V: TRBV28
CDR3: CSAGPHGPTAKNIQYF; DNA: TGCAGTGCTGGACCACACGGGCCAACAGCGAAGAACATTCAGTACTTC; size: .; J: TRBJ2-4; D: .; V: TRBV20-1
CDR3: CASNRAGDRITEAFF; DNA: TGTGCCAGCAACCGGGCGGGGGATAGGATCACTGAAGCTTTCTTT; size: .; J: TRBJ1-1; D: .; V: TRBV27